The next 3 T cell receptor beta chains were all read from a single sample in a study of cytomegalovirus exposure and HLA in healthy donors. Amplification used 60 Vbeta primers and 13 Jbeta primers. TCRdb's copy holds only in-frame clones and misses some; the assay was immunoSEQ multiplex PCR. The sample yields about 180,000 clones, less than 85% seen once. Sequenced material: PBMCs. All receptors derive from a man aged 18 to 30 in good health and CMV-seronegative.

This rearrangement joins TRBV5-1 to TRBJ1-2; D is perhaps TRBD1 (5 bases). Germline values: CDR1 SGHRS, CDR2 YFSETQ. The length of the CDR3 is 15 residues. The V end was cut by 5 bases, the J end by 5 bases, with 19 bases between. In DNA form, the CDR3 reads TGCGCCAGCAGGCCCGGGGACTCCGTAGGATATGGCTACACCTTC. Protein product: CASRPGDSVGYGYTF.

The chain links TRBV6-5 to TRBJ2-3; D not certain. The V gene's germline CDR1 is MNHEY and CDR2 SVGAGI. Trimming removed 0 bases from V and 2 bases from J, with 6 bases in between. This CDR3 is 14 amino acids long. The CDR3 coding sequence is TGTGCCAGCAGTTACTCGGCCCTCACAGATACGCAGTATTTT. Protein: CASSYSALTDTQYF.

This clone appeared once. The chain recombines TRBV15 with TRBJ2-1; TRBD2 aligns across 8 bases. The CDR3 sequence is 15 residues long. Germline values: CDR1 LNHNV, CDR2 YYDKDF (reference sequence). Trimming took 0 bases from V and 6 from J; bases not matched to a gene: 4. For the CDR3, the DNA is TGTGCCACCAGCAGAGAACGAGCGGGAGCCAATGAGCAGTTCTTC. It is translated as CATSRERAGANEQFF.